This T cell receptor beta chain was documented in a study of blood T cell repertoires in COVID-19. About the research overall: Acute and convalescent COVID-19 samples came from the United States, Italy and Spain. From T cells, B-cell-depleted T cells, or PBMCs came the material, which was cDNA or gDNA.

The authors' processing: Reference gene primer amplification in the assay estimated nucleated cell counts. TCRdb's table, derived via immunoSEQ multiplex PCR, lists solely in-frame clones and lacks some. Clone size and V and J calls were adopted from that table, with D and trimming inferred from the DNA. This table holds around 400,000 clones, around 87% found once. Sequencing was carried out using peripheral blood. This TCR was sampled from an older woman with COVID-19, enrolled during active disease.

CDR3 amino acids: CASSFGEIKGSPLHF. The CDR3 DNA is TGTGCCAGCAGCTTTGGGGAGATAAAGGGTTCACCCCTCCACTTT. The rearrangement uses TRBV5-4 and TRBJ1-6; no clear D gene. Germline CDR1 SGHNT, CDR2 YYREEE (reference sequence). The CDR3 runs to 15 residues. V was pared by 2 bases and J by 9 bases, with 15 bases between.